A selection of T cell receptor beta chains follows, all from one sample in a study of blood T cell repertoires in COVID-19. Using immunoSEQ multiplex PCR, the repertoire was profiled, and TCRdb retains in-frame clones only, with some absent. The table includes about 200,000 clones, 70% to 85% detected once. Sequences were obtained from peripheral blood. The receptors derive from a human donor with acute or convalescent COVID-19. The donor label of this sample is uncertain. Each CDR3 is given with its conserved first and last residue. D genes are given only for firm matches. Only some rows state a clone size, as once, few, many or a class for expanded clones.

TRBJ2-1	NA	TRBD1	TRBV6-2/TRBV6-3	TGTGCCAGCAGTTACGACGAACAGGGGGCGCGAACCTACAATGAGCAGTTCTTC	CASSYDEQGARTYNEQFF
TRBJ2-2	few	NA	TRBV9	TGTGCCAGCAGCCCCCGAGGCTCCCCAGGGGTCGGGGAGCTGTTTTTT	CASSPRGSPGVGELFF
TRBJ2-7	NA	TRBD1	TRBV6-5	TGTGCCACCCAGACAGGGGGTTACGAGCAGTACTTC	CATQTGGYEQYF
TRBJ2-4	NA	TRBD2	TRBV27	TGTGCCAGCAGCCCTTTCCGGGACGGGAGGATTCAGTACTTC	CASSPFRDGRIQYF
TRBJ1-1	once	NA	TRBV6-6	TGTGCCACCTCCAGGGAACTGAACACTGAAGCTTTCTTT	CATSRELNTEAFF
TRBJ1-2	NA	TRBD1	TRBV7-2	TGTGCCAGCAGCTTACGGACAGGACGCGGCTACACCTTC	CASSLRTGRGYTF
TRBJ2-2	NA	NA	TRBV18	TGTGCCAGCTCACCATACCAGGGGGGAACCGGGGAGCTGTTTTTT	CASSPYQGGTGELFF
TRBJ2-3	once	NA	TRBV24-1	TGTGCCACCAGTGATTTGACCTTCGGAGGGGTCACAGATACGCAGTATTTT	CATSDLTFGGVTDTQYF
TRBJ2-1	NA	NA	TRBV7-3	TGTGCCAGCAGCCCACAATATGGGCAGGGGCCCTACAATGAGCAGTTCTTC	CASSPQYGQGPYNEQFF
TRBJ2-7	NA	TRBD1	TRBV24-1	TGTGCCACCAGACAATTACAGGGGATGGTTCACGAGCAGTACTTC	CATRQLQGMVHEQYF
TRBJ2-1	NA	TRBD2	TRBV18	TGTGCCAGCTCACCCGGGAGGGCCCATGAGCAGTTCTTC	CASSPGRAHEQFF
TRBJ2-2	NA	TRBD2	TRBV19	TGTGCCAGTAGTATAGTCCCTAGCGGGAGAACCGGGGAGCTGTTTTTT	CASSIVPSGRTGELFF
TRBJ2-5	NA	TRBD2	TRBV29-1	TGCAGCGTGGCCGGGACTAGCGGTTGGGAGACCCAGTACTTC	CSVAGTSGWETQYF
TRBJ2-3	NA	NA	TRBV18	TGTGCCAGCTCACCATTTGCTAGCAGCACAGATACGCAGTATTTT	CASSPFASSTDTQYF
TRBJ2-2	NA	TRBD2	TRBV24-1	TGTGCCACCAGCCGGACTAGCGGAAACACCGGGGAGCTGTTTTTT	CATSRTSGNTGELFF
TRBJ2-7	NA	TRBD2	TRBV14	TGTGCCAGCGGCAGGACTAGCGGGAGGTACGAGCAGTACTTC	CASGRTSGRYEQYF
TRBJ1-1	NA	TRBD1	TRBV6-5	TGTGCCAGCAGCGTAGAGGGGGCCTTGACTGAAGCTTTCTTT	CASSVEGALTEAFF
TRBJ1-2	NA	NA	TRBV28	TGTGCCAGCAGTTTTCCAGGGTTGGACTATGGCTACACCTTC	CASSFPGLDYGYTF
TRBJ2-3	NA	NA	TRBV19	TGTGCCAGTAGTCAGGGGACAAGACTAACAGATACGCAGTATTTT	CASSQGTRLTDTQYF
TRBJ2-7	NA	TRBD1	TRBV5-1	TGCGCCAGCAGCGGGGGACAGGGGATGTACGAGCAGTACTTC	CASSGGQGMYEQYF
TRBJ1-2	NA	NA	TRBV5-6	TGTGCCAGCAGCCCCACGGAGGGTAAAAACTATGGCTACACCTTC	CASSPTEGKNYGYTF
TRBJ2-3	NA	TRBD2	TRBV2	TGTGCCAGCAGTCTGCTAGCGGGAGGCAAAGATACGCAGTATTTT	CASSLLAGGKDTQYF
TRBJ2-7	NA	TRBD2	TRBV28	TGTGCCAGCAGGGCGGGAGGCAGCAAGCAGTACTTC	CASRAGGSKQYF
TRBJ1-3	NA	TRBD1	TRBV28	TGTGCCAGCATGGGGACAGGCTCTGGAAACACCATATATTTT	CASMGTGSGNTIYF
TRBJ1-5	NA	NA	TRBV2	TGTGCCAGCAGGGGTCAGGGCCCAACCGTAAAGCCCCAGCATTTT	CASRGQGPTVKPQHF
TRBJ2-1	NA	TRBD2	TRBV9	TGTGCCAGCAGCCCACGGACTAGCGAATACAATGAGCAGTTCTTC	CASSPRTSEYNEQFF
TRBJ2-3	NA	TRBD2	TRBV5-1	TGCGCCAGCAGCTTGGGTCCGGGAGCGGGGGATACGCAGTATTTT	CASSLGPGAGDTQYF
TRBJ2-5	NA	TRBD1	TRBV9	TGTGCCAGCAGCGTAGAACAGGGGTTTAGCGAGACCCAGTACTTC	CASSVEQGFSETQYF
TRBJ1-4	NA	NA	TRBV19	TGTGCCAGTAGGGGATGGGCCCTAGGGGGTGAAAAACTGTTTTTT	CASRGWALGGEKLFF
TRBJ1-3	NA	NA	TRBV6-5	TGTGCCAGCAGGGACATCTCTGGAAACACCATATATTTT	CASRDISGNTIYF
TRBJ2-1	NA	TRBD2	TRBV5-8	TGTGCCAGCAGCCCCTGGCGGGGGTCCTACAATGAGCAGTTCTTC	CASSPWRGSYNEQFF
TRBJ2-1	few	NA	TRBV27	TGTGCCAGCAGCCGTTTCGATGAGCAGTTCTTC	CASSRFDEQFF
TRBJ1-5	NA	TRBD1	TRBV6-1	TGTGCCAGCAGTGACCGGGACAGGGTGTCCCCCGAGCATTTT	CASSDRDRVSPEHF